This TCR beta chain comes out of a study of PD-1 blockade in classical Hodgkin lymphoma. The ends were cut back, 0 bases at V and 4 bases at J, with 9 bases in the middle. The CDR3 extends over 14 amino acids. Germline V lookup: CDR1 LNHDA, CDR2 SQIVND (reference sequence). Study findings and constraints: With respect to the repertoire differences, their causes, possibly disease activity or prior therapy, remain undefined. CD4+ TCR diversity climbed significantly by C4D1, unlike CD8+ TCR diversity.

TCRdb's table, derived via immunoSEQ multiplex PCR, lists solely in-frame clones and lacks some. The table has tens of thousands of clones, 75% to 85% seen once. Time point: cycle 4 day 1 (C4D1), after 5 to 7 weeks of nivolumab. Brentuximab vedotin exposure varied among the patients, all of whom had relapsed after autologous stem cell transplantation. Progressive disease, partial response or complete response was each patient's best response. As concerns this clone: The target antigen is unknown.

The chain combines TRBV19 with TRBJ2-5, with D perhaps matching TRBD1 or TRBD2 (5 bases each). The TCR originated in a human donor with classical Hodgkin lymphoma. Sequencing was performed on peripheral blood mononuclear cells (PBMCs), taken before the fourth cycle of nivolumab. The CDR3 coding sequence is TGTGCCAGTAGTATAGATTCGGGGCGAGAGACCCAGTACTTC. Translating it yields CASSIDSGRETQYF.